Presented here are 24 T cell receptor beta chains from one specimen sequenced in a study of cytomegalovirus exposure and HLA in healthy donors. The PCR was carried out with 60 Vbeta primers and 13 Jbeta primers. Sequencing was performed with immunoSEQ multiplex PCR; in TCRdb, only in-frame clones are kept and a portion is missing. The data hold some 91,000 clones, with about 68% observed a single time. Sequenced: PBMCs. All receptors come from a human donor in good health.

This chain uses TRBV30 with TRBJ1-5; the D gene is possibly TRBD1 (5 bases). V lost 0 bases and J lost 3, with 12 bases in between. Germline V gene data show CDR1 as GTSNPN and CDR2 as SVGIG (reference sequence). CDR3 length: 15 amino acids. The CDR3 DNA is TGTGCCTGGAGTGTGGGGCAGCTCTTCAATCAGCCCCAGCATTTT. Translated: CAWSVGQLFNQPQHF.

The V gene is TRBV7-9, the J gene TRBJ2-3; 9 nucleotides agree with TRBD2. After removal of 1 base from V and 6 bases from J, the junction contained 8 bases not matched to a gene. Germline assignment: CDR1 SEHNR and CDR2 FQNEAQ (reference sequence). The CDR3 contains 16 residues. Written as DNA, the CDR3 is TGTGCCAGCAGCTTAGTAGGCGGGGGGGCCATGGATACGCAGTATTTT. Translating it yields CASSLVGGGAMDTQYF. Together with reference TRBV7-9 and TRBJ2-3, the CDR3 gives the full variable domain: DTGVSQNPRHKITKRGQNVTFRCDPISEHNRLYWYRQTLGQGPEFLTYFQNEAQLEKSRLLSDRFSAERPKGSFSTLEIQRTEQGDSAMYLCASSLVGGGAMDTQYFGPGTRLTVL.

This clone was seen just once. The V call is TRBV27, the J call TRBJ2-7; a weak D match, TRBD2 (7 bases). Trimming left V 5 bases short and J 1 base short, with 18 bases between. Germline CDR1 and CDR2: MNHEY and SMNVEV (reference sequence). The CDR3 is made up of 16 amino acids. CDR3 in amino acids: CASSGGSRGLSYEQYF. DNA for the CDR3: TGTGCCAGCAGTGGGGGGTCGCGGGGGCTTTCCTACGAGCAGTACTTC.

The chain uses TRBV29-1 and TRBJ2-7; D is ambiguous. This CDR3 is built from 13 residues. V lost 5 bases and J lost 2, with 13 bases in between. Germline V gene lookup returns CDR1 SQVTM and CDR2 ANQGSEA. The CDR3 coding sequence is TGCAGCGTTTCCCCCAGTGGTACCTACGAGCAGTACTTC. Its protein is CSVSPSGTYEQYF.

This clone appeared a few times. The CDR3 sequence is CATSREQGRWQPQHF. The CDR3 nucleotides are TGTGCCACCAGCAGAGAACAGGGGAGATGGCAGCCCCAGCATTTT. The chain combines TRBV15 with TRBJ1-5; 7 positions match TRBD1. J gave up 7 bases and V 0 bases, and 6 bases lay outside the gene matches. Germline CDR1 reads LNHNV; CDR2 reads YYDKDF (reference sequence). The CDR3 is 15 amino acids.

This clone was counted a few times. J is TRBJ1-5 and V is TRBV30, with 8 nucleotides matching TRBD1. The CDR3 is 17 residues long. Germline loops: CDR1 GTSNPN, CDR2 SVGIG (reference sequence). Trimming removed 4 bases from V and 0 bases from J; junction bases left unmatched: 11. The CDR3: CAWKRAGQALSNQPQHF. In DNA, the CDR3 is TGTGCCTGGAAGAGGGCGGGACAGGCCCTTAGCAATCAGCCCCAGCATTTT. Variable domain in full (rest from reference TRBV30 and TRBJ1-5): SQTIHQWPATLVQPVGSPLSLECTVEGTSNPNLYWYRQAAGRGLQLLFYSVGIGQISSEVPQNLSASRPQDRQFILSSKKLLLSDSGFYLCAWKRAGQALSNQPQHFGDGTRLSIL.

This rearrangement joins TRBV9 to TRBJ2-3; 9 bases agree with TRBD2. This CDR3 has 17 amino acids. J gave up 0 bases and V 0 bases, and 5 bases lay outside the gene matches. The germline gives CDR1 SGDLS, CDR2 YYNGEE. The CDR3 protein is CASSVGSGGASTDTQYF. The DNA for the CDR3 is TGTGCCAGCAGCGTAGGTAGCGGGGGTGCTAGCACAGATACGCAGTATTTT.

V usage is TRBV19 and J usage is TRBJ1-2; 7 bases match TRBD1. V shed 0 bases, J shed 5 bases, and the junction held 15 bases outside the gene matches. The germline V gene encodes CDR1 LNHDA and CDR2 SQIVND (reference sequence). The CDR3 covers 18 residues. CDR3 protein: CASSIDRGEIRIRYGYTF. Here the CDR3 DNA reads TGTGCCAGTAGTATAGACAGGGGGGAGATCAGGATCCGTTATGGCTACACCTTC.

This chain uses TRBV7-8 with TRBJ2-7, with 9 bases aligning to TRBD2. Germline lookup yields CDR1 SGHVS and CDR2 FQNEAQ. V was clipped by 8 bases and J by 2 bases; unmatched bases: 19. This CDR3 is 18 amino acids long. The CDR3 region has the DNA TGTGCCAGCCGCGAACCCGCGGGGCTAGCGGGGCAGACCTACGAGCAGTACTTC. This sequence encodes CASREPAGLAGQTYEQYF.

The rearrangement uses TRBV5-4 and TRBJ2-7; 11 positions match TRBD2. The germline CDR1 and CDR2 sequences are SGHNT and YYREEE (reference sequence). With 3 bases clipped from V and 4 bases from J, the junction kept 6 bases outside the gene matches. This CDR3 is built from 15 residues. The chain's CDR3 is CASSSLAGGWYEQYF. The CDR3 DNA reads TGTGCCAGCAGCTCATTAGCGGGGGGGTGGTACGAGCAGTACTTC.

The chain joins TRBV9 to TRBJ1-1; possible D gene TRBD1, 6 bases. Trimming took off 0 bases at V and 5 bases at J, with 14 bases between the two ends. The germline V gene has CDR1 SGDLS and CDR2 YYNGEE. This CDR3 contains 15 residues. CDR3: CASSVVVSGATEAFF. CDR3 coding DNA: TGTGCCAGCAGCGTAGTCGTTTCAGGGGCAACTGAAGCTTTCTTT.

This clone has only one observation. CDR3: CASSLEPSGGASLNTDTQYF. The CDR3 bases are TGCGCCAGCAGCTTGGAACCTAGCGGGGGGGCATCGCTCAACACAGATACGCAGTATTTT. The chain recombines TRBV5-1 with TRBJ2-3; 12 bases map to TRBD2. The CDR3 runs 20 residues. Germline CDR1 is SGHRS and CDR2 is YFSETQ. The V gene end was trimmed by 0 bases and the J gene end by 2 bases; junction bases not matched to a gene: 13. Variable domain in full (rest from reference TRBV5-1 and TRBJ2-3): KAGVTQTPRYLIKTRGQQVTLSCSPISGHRSVSWYQQTPGQGLQFLFEYFSETQRNKGNFPGRFSGRQFSNSRSEMNVSTLELGDSALYLCASSLEPSGGASLNTDTQYFGPGTRLTVL.

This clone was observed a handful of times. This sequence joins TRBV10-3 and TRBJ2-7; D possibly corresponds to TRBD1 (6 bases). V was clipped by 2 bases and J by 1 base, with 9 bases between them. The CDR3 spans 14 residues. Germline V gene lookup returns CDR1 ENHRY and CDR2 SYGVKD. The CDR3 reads CAISEPRGSYEQYF. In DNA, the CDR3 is TGTGCCATCAGTGAGCCCAGGGGTTCCTACGAGCAGTACTTC.

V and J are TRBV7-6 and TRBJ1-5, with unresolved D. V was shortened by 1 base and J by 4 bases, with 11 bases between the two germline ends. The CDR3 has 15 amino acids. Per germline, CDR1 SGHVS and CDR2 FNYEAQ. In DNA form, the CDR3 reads TGTGCCAGCAGCTTAGGCCGGGGTTGGAATCAGCCCCAGCATTTT. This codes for CASSLGRGWNQPQHF.

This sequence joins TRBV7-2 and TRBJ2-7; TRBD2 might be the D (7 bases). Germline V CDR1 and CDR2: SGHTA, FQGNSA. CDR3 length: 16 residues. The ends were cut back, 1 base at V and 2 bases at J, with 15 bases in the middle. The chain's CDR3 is CASSLGHAGATYEQYF. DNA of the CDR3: TGTGCCAGCAGCTTAGGTCACGCGGGGGCGACCTACGAGCAGTACTTC. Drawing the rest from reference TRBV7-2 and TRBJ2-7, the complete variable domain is GAGVSQSPSNKVTEKGKDVELRCDPISGHTALYWYRQSLGQGLEFLIYFQGNSAPDKSGLPSDRFSAERTGGSVSTLTIQRTQQEDSAVYLCASSLGHAGATYEQYFGPGTRLTVT.

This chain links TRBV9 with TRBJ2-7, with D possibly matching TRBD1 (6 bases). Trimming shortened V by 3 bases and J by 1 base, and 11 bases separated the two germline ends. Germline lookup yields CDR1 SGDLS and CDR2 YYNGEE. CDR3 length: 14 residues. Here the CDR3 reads CASSAYDRSYEQYF. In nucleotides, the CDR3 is TGTGCCAGCAGCGCATATGACAGGTCCTACGAGCAGTACTTC.

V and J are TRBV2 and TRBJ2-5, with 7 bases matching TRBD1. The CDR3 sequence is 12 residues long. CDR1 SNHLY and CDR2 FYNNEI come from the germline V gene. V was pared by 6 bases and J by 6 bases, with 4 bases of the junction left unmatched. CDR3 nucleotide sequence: TGTGCCAGCAGGGCACAGGGGCAGACCCAGTACTTC. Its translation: CASRAQGQTQYF.

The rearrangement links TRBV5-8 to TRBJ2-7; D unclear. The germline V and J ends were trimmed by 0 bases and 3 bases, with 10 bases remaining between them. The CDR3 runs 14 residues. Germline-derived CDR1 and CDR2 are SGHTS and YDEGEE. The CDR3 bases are TGTGCCAGCAGCTTGGCAGGTTTGAACTACGAGCAGTACTTC. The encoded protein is CASSLAGLNYEQYF. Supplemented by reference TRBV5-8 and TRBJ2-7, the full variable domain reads EAGVTQSPTHLIKTRGQQATLRCSPISGHTSVYWYQQALGLGLQFLLWYDEGEERNRGNFPPRFSGRQFPNYSSELNVNALELEDSALYLCASSLAGLNYEQYFGPGTRLTVT.

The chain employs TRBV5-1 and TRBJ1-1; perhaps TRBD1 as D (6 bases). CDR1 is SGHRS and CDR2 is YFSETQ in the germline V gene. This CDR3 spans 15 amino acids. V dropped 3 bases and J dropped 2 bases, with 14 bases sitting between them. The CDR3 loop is CASSSYTGHNTEAFF. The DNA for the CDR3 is TGCGCCAGCAGCTCCTATACAGGGCATAACACTGAAGCTTTCTTT.

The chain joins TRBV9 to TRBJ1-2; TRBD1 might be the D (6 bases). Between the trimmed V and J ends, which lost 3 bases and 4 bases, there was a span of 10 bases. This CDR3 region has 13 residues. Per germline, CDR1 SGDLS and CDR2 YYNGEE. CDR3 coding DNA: TGTGCCAGCAGCGAACAGGGATCCTATGGCTACACCTTC. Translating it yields CASSEQGSYGYTF.

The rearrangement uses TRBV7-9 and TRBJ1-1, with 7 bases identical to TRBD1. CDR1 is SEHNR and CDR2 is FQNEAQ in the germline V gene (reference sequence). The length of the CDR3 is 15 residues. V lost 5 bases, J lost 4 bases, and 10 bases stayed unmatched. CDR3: CASSPQGQMLTEAFF. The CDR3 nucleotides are TGTGCCAGCAGCCCCCAGGGACAGATGCTCACTGAAGCTTTCTTT.

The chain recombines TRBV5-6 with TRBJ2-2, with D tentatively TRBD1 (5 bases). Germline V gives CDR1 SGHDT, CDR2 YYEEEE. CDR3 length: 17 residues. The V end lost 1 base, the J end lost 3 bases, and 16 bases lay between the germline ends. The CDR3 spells CASSLLPGYRYTGELFF. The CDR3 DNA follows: TGTGCCAGCAGCTTGCTACCAGGGTATAGATACACCGGGGAGCTGTTTTTT.

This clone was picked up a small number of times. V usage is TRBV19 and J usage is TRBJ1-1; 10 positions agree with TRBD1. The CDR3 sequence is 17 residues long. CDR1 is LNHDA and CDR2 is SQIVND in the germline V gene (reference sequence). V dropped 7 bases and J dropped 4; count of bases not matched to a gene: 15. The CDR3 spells CASIYQDRGHFGTEAFF. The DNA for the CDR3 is TGTGCCAGTATTTATCAAGACAGGGGGCACTTTGGCACTGAAGCTTTCTTT. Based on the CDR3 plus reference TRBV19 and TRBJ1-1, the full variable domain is DGGITQSPKYLFRKEGQNVTLSCEQNLNHDAMYWYRQDPGQGLRLIYYSQIVNDFQKGDIAEGYSVSREKKESFPLTVTSAQKNPTAFYLCASIYQDRGHFGTEAFFGQGTRLTVV.

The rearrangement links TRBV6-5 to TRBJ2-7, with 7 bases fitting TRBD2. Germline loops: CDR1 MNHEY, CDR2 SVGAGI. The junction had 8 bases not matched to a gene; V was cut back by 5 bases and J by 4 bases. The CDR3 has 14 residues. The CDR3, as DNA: TGTGCCAGCAGTCCCTGGAGCGGGGTTTACGAGCAGTACTTC. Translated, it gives CASSPWSGVYEQYF.